Below, 9 T cell receptor beta chains from the same sample are listed, as sequenced in a study of T cell responses to AZD1222 COVID-19 vaccine. Repertoires were generated with immunoSEQ multiplex PCR, while TCRdb's copy carries only in-frame clones and drops some. The sample lists about 140,000 clones; over 90% were seen once. The sequencing used peripheral blood, collected 28 days after the second AZD1222 dose. These receptors all come from an adult who received the AZD1222 COVID-19 vaccine.

V is TRBV2 and J is TRBJ2-4; a possible D gene is TRBD1 (7 bases). Trimming shortened V by 4 bases and J by 16 bases, and 26 bases separated the two germline ends. Germline V gene lookup returns CDR1 SNHLY and CDR2 FYNNEI. The CDR3 runs to 15 residues. Here the CDR3 DNA reads TGTGCCAGCAGTGGAGGGGGGAGACAGGGAAGATTCAAATACTTC. Translating gives CASSGGGRQGRFKYF.

The chain joins TRBV28 to TRBJ1-2; 7 bases fit TRBD1. CDR3 length: 13 residues. The germline V gene encodes CDR1 MDHEN and CDR2 SYDVKM. J lost 4 bases, V lost 6 bases, and 5 bases had no gene match. The CDR3 DNA reads as TGTGCCAGCAGGGTAGGGACAGCCTATGGCTACACCTTC. It is translated as CASRVGTAYGYTF.

The rearrangement uses TRBV6-5 and TRBJ2-7; a possible D gene is TRBD2 (6 bases). CDR3 length: 12 residues. The V gene's germline CDR1 is MNHEY and CDR2 SVGAGI. V lost 11 bases and J 3 bases, leaving 14 bases between the germline ends. CDR3 nucleotide sequence: TGTGCCGTGCGGAGGGCGGGCTACGAGCAGTACTTC. Translating it yields CAVRRAGYEQYF.

This chain links TRBV11-2 with TRBJ1-6; D unresolved. The CDR3 consists of 15 residues. Per germline, CDR1 SGHAT and CDR2 FQNNGV. Between the trimmed V and J ends, which lost 4 bases and 0 bases, there was a span of 7 bases. CDR3 DNA sequence: TGTGCCAGCAGCTATGGCAGCTCCTATAATTCACCCCTCCACTTT. Translation: CASSYGSSYNSPLHF.

The chain has TRBV27 and TRBJ1-2; TRBD1 agrees at 7 bases. Unmatched junction bases numbered 21, after V lost 6 bases and J lost 2 bases. The germline V gene encodes CDR1 MNHEY and CDR2 SMNVEV (reference sequence). This CDR3 spans 19 amino acids. This chain's CDR3 is CASSRYGGDSNYGNYGYTF. DNA for the CDR3: TGTGCCAGCAGCCGATATGGGGGGGACAGCAACTACGGCAACTATGGCTACACCTTC.

The chain employs TRBV19 and TRBJ1-5, with 8 bases matching TRBD1. CDR3 length equals 15 residues. Germline V lookup: CDR1 LNHDA, CDR2 SQIVND (reference sequence). Germline trimming cut 3 bases from V and 6 bases from J; bases unmatched to any gene: 7. CDR3 nucleotide sequence: TGTGCCAGTAGTATTTGGACAGGGAGGATTCAGCCCCAGCATTTT. Translation: CASSIWTGRIQPQHF.

This chain uses TRBV29-1 with TRBJ2-7, with a weak D call TRBD1 (5 bases). CDR1 is SQVTM, CDR2 ANQGSEA, per germline. The CDR3 is 14 amino acids. Trimming shortened V by 4 bases and J by 2 bases, and 15 bases separated the two germline ends. CDR3 region: CSVVWSRAPYEQYF. CDR3 coding DNA: TGCAGCGTTGTCTGGTCCAGGGCTCCCTACGAGCAGTACTTC.

This clone was observed a few times. V usage is TRBV15 and J usage is TRBJ2-1; TRBD2 agrees at 13 bases. From germline, CDR1 is LNHNV and CDR2 YYDKDF (reference sequence). The CDR3 has 19 amino acids. V lost 0 bases to trimming and J lost 6 bases; unmatched junction nucleotides: 11. CDR3 DNA: TGTGCCACCAGCAGAGATTACGGGACTAGCGGGGTCGGGGCCAATGAGCAGTTCTTC. Its translation is CATSRDYGTSGVGANEQFF.

This rearrangement joins TRBV6-4 to TRBJ1-1; D is possibly TRBD1 (5 bases). The CDR3 totals 18 residues. Trimming removed 5 bases at V and 5 bases at J, with 27 bases between. In germline, CDR1 is MRHNA, CDR2 SNTAGT. The CDR3 sequence is CASSRNGAGSTLRTEAFF. The CDR3 DNA follows: TGTGCCAGCAGTAGGAACGGGGCAGGGAGTACCTTGAGGACTGAAGCTTTCTTT.